This T cell receptor (beta chain) stems from a study of blood T cell repertoires in COVID-19. Repertoires were generated with immunoSEQ multiplex PCR, while TCRdb's copy carries only in-frame clones and drops some. This sample has about 220,000 clones; 88% occur once, and the top ten carry under 2.5%. Trimming left V 5 bases short and J 0 bases short, with 3 bases between. The CDR3 runs to 13 residues. CDR1 and CDR2 (germline): SGDLS, YYNGEE. Adults between about 18 and 89 years of age took part from 20 to 25 US areas. This TCR came from a woman aged 35 to 49 with acute COVID-19. Sequenced material: PBMCs or T cells enriched from blood (not recorded which). This rearrangement joins TRBV9 to TRBJ2-6; D ambiguous. Written as DNA, the CDR3 is TGTGCCAGCAGGTACTCTGGGGCCAACGTCCTGACTTTC. This codes for CASRYSGANVLTF.